This TCR beta chain came from a study of T cell repertoires in cytomegalovirus infection. Across the whole study: Based on public TCR beta signatures, there were indications of CMV infection and of a matching HLA type.

Using its own MiXCR run on the reads, TCRdb lists one record per CDR3 protein. The sample includes 450,000 to 650,000 distinct CDR3 sequences, more than 25% of them seen just once. The CDR3 consists of 16 residues. Germline CDR1 is SEHNR and CDR2 is FQNEAQ (reference sequence). V was trimmed by 5 bases and J by 0 bases, leaving 11 bases between them. The sample consisted of PBMCs. The TCR sequence derives from a human donor in good health (CMV status not recorded). Some clones in this sample may be carry-over from other donors' samples. The chain couples TRBV7-9 to TRBJ2-6, with D perhaps matching TRBD1 or TRBD2 (6 bases each). CDR3 DNA: TGTGCCAGCAGCGGACTACAGGGCTCTGGGGCCAACGTCCTGACTTTC. It encodes CASSGLQGSGANVLTF.